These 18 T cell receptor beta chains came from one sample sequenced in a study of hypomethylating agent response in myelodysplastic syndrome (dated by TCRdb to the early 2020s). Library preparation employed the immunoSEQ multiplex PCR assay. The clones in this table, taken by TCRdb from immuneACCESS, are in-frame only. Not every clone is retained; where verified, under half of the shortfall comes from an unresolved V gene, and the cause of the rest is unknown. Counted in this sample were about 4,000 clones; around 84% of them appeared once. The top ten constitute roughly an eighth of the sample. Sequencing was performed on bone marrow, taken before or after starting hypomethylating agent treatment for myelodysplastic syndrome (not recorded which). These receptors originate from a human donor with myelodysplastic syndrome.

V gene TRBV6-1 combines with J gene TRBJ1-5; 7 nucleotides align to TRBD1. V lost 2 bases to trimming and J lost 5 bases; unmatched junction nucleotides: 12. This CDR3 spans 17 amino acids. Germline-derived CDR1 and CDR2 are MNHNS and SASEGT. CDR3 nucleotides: TGTGCCAGCAGTGAATTCTGGCCAACAGGGGCCGATCAGCCCCAGCATTTT. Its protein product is CASSEFWPTGADQPQHF.

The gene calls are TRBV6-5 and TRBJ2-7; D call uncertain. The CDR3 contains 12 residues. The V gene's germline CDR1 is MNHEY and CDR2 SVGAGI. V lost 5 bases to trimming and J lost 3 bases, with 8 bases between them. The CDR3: CASSEKSYEQYF. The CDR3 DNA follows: TGTGCCAGCAGTGAAAAAAGCTACGAGCAGTACTTC.

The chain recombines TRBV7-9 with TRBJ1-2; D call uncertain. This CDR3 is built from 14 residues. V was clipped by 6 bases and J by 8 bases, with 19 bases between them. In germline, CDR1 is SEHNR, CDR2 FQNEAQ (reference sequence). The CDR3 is CASRPHDSERGYTF. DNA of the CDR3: TGTGCCAGCAGACCCCATGACTCCGAACGCGGCTACACCTTC.

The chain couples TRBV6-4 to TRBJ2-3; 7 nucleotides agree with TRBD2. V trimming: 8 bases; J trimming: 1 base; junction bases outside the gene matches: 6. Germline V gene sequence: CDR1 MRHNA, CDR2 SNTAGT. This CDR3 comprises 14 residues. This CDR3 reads CASGPGGRTDTQYF. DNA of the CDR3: TGTGCCAGCGGACCGGGGGGACGCACAGATACGCAGTATTTT.

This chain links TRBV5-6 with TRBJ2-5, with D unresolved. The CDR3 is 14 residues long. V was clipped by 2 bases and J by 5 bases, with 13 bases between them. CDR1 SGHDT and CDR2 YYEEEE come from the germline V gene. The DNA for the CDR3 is TGTGCCAGCAGCTTAGACGGGCGGCGGGAGACCCAGTACTTC. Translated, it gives CASSLDGRRETQYF.

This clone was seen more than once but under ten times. In DNA, the CDR3 is TGTGCCAGCTCACCACCGTCGGGGAACACTGAAGCTTTCTTT. Amino acid sequence: CASSPPSGNTEAFF. The rearrangement uses TRBV18 and TRBJ1-1; the D is unclear. This CDR3 has 14 residues. V was clipped by 0 bases and J by 1 base, with 6 bases between them. The V gene's germline CDR1 is KGHSH and CDR2 LQKENI. The whole variable domain, filled in from reference TRBV18 and TRBJ1-1, reads NAGVMQNPRHLVRRRGQEARLRCSPMKGHSHVYWYRQLPEEGLKFMVYLQKENIIDESGMPKERFSAEFPKEGPSILRIQQVVRGDSAAYFCASSPPSGNTEAFFGQGTRLTVV.

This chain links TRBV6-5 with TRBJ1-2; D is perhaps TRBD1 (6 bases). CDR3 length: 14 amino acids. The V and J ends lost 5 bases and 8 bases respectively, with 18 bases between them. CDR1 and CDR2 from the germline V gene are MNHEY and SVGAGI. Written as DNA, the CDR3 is TGTGCCAGCAGTCCACAGGGCGGGGGTAGAGGCTACACCTTC. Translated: CASSPQGGGRGYTF.

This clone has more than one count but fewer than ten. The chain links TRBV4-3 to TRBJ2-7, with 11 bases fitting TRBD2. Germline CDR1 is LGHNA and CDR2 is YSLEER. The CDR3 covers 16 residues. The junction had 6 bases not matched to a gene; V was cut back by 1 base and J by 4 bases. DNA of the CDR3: TGCGCCAGCAGCCAAGGAACTAGCGGGAGTTCGTACGAGCAGTACTTC. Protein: CASSQGTSGSSYEQYF.

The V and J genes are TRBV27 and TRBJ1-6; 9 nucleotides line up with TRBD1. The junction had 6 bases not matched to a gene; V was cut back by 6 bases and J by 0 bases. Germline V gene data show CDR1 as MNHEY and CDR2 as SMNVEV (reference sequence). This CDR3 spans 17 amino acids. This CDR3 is CASSRTGASSYNSPLHF. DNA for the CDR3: TGTGCCAGCAGCCGGACAGGGGCGAGCTCCTATAATTCACCCCTCCACTTT.

In DNA form, the CDR3 reads TGCGCCAGCAGTGAAAGGACAGGGTCCGAAGCTTTCTTT. As protein: CASSERTGSEAFF. The chain couples TRBV10-1 to TRBJ1-1, with 8 positions matching TRBD1. V lost 3 bases to trimming and J lost 8 bases; unmatched junction nucleotides: 5. This CDR3 comprises 13 residues. Germline CDR1 and CDR2: WNHNN and SYGVQD (reference sequence).

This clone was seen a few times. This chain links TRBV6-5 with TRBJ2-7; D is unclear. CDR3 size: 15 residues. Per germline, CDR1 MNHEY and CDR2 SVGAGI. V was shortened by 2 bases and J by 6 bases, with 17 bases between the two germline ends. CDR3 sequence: CASSYGNTPGGEQYF. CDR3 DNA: TGTGCCAGCAGTTACGGGAATACCCCGGGTGGCGAGCAGTACTTC.

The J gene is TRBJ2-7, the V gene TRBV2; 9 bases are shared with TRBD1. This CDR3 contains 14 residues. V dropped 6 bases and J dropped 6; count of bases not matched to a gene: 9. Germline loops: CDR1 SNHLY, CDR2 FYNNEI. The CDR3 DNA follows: TGTGCCAGCAGGCAACAGGGGGCATCGTCCGAGCAGTACTTC. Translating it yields CASRQQGASSEQYF.

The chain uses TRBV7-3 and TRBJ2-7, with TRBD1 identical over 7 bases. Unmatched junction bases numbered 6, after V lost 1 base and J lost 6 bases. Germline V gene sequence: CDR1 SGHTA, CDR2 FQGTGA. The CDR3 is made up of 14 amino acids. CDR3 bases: TGTGCCAGCAGCTTAATGGGGACAGTCGTCGAGCAGTACTTC. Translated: CASSLMGTVVEQYF.

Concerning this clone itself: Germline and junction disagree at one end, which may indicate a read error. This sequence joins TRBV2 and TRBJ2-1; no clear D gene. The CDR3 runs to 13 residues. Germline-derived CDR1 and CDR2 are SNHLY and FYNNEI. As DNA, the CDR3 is TGTGCCAGCAGTGTTCACCCTGGCAATGGGCAGTTCTTC. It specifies CASSVHPGNGQFF.

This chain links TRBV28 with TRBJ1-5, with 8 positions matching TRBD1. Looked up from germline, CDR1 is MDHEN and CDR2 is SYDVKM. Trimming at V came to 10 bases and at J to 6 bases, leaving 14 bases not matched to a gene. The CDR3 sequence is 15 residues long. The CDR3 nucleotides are TGTGCCACTACGTTCGCAGGGGGCAGGAGTCAGCCCCAGCATTTT. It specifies CATTFAGGRSQPQHF.

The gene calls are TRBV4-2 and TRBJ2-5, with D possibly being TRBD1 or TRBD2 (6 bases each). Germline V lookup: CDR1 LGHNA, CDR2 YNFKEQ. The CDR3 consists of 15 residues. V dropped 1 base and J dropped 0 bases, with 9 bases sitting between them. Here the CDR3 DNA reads TGTGCCAGCAGCCAAGCGGGGGCCGACCAAGAGACCCAGTACTTC. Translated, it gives CASSQAGADQETQYF.

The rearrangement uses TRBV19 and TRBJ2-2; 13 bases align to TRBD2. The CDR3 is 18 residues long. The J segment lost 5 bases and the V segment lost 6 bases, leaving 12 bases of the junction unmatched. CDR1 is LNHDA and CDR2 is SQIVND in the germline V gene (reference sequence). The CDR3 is CASRTPLAGGGVTGELFF. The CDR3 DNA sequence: TGTGCCAGTAGGACCCCACTAGCGGGAGGGGGAGTAACCGGGGAGCTGTTTTTT.

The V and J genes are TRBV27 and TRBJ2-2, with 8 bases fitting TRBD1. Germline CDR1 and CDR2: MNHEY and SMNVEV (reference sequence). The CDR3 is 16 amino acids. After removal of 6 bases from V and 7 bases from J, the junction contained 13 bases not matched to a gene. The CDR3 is CASSPDRGGRSGELFF. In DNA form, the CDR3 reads TGTGCCAGCAGCCCTGACAGGGGAGGTCGGAGCGGGGAGCTGTTTTTT.